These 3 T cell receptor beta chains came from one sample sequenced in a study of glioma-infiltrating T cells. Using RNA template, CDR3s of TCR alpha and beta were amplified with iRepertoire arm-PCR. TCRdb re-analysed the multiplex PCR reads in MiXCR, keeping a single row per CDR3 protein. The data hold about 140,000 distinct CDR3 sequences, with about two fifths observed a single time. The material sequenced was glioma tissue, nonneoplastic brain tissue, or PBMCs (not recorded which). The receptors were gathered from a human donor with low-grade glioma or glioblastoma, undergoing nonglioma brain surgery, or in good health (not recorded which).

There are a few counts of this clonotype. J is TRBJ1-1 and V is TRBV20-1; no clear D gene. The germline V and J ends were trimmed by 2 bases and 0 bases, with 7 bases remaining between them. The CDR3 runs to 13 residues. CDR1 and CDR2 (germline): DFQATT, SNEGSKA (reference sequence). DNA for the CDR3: TGCAGTGCTAGATTAGGGATGAACACTGAAGCTTTCTTT. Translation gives CSARLGMNTEAFF.

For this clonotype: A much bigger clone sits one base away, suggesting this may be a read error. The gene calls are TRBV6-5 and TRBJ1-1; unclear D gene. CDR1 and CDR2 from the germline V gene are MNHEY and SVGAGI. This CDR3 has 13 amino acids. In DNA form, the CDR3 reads TGTGCCAGCAGTTACAATAGGAACACTGAAGCTCTCTTT. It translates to CASSYNRNTEALF.

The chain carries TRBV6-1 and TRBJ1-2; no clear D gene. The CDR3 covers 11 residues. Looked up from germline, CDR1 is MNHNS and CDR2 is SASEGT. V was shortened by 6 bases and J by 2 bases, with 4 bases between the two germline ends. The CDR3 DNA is TGTGCCAGCAGGGCCAACTATGGCTACACCTTC. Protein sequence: CASRANYGYTF.